Listed below are T cell receptor beta chains from one sample, sequenced in a study of graft-versus-host responses after intestinal transplantation. Antigens for these TCRs are unknown. Clones were read by immunoSEQ multiplex PCR, and TCRdb kept only the in-frame ones, dropping some. The data contain just over 85,000 clones, roughly 90% of them seen just once; the ten biggest clones take up more than 0.35%. Material: unstimulated CD8+ T cells sorted from spleen or lymph node cells, obtained before transplant. The source of these receptors is a human donor who was the organ donor for an intestinal transplant. The CDR3 runs from the conserved cysteine through the conserved F or W. D genes are given only for firm matches. The listing skips clone size in some rows; elsewhere it reads once, few, many or a size class.

D gene: .; V gene: TRBV9; clone size: .; J gene: TRBJ2-7; CDR3 protein: CASSLDYGPYEQYF; CDR3 DNA: TGTGCCAGCAGCTTGGACTATGGGCCATACGAGCAGTACTTC
D gene: .; V gene: TRBV7-6; clone size: .; J gene: TRBJ2-7; CDR3 protein: CASSLAEPYEQYF; CDR3 DNA: TGTGCCAGCAGCTTGGCAGAACCTTACGAGCAGTACTTC
D gene: .; V gene: TRBV4-1; clone size: .; J gene: TRBJ1-2; CDR3 protein: CASSQDSGFLYGYTF; CDR3 DNA: TGCGCCAGCAGCCAAGACTCAGGATTCCTCTATGGCTACACCTTC
D gene: TRBD1; V gene: TRBV7-6; clone size: .; J gene: TRBJ2-7; CDR3 protein: CASSLGQGDYEQYF; CDR3 DNA: TGTGCCAGCAGCTTAGGACAGGGAGACTACGAGCAGTACTTC
D gene: .; V gene: TRBV19; clone size: .; J gene: TRBJ1-1; CDR3 protein: CASSIGTGNTEAFF; CDR3 DNA: TGTGCCAGTAGTATTGGAACAGGGAACACTGAAGCTTTCTTT
D gene: TRBD2; V gene: TRBV19; clone size: .; J gene: TRBJ2-1; CDR3 protein: CASSIWGLAFNEQFF; CDR3 DNA: TGTGCCAGTAGTATATGGGGACTAGCGTTTAACGAGCAGTTCTTC
D gene: TRBD1; V gene: TRBV7-2; clone size: .; J gene: TRBJ2-7; CDR3 protein: CASSPWDSSYEQYF; CDR3 DNA: TGTGCCAGCAGCCCTTGGGACAGCTCCTACGAGCAGTACTTC
D gene: .; V gene: TRBV7-2; clone size: .; J gene: TRBJ2-7; CDR3 protein: CASSLESTSTYEQYF; CDR3 DNA: TGTGCCAGCAGCTTAGAGTCGACTAGTACCTACGAGCAGTACTTC
D gene: .; V gene: TRBV29-1; clone size: .; J gene: TRBJ2-7; CDR3 protein: CSVDGGSYEQYF; CDR3 DNA: TGCAGCGTTGATGGCGGATCCTACGAGCAGTACTTC
D gene: .; V gene: TRBV7-9; clone size: once; J gene: TRBJ2-5; CDR3 protein: CANTSPGGRETQYF; CDR3 DNA: TGTGCCAACACCTCTCCGGGGGGCCGGGAGACCCAGTACTTC
D gene: .; V gene: TRBV6-5; clone size: .; J gene: TRBJ2-2; CDR3 protein: CASSSGGELFF; CDR3 DNA: TGTGCCAGCAGTTCGGGCGGGGAGCTGTTTTTT
D gene: TRBD1; V gene: TRBV7-2; clone size: .; J gene: TRBJ2-7; CDR3 protein: CASSLRQGYYEQYF; CDR3 DNA: TGTGCCAGCAGCCTAAGACAGGGCTACTACGAGCAGTACTTC
D gene: TRBD2; V gene: TRBV7-9; clone size: .; J gene: TRBJ2-1; CDR3 protein: CASSSRTSGPGQRFF; CDR3 DNA: TGTGCCAGCAGTTCCCGGACTAGCGGGCCCGGACAACGGTTCTTC
D gene: .; V gene: TRBV7-8; clone size: .; J gene: TRBJ2-1; CDR3 protein: CASSPREDLSYNEQFF; CDR3 DNA: TGTGCCAGCAGCCCTAGGGAGGACTTATCCTACAATGAGCAGTTCTTC
D gene: TRBD2; V gene: TRBV15; clone size: .; J gene: TRBJ2-1; CDR3 protein: CATHPSGSSYNEQFF; CDR3 DNA: TGTGCCACGCATCCGAGCGGGAGCTCCTACAATGAGCAGTTCTTC
D gene: .; V gene: TRBV5-1; clone size: .; J gene: TRBJ2-5; CDR3 protein: CASSLIPEDPARGETQYF; CDR3 DNA: TGCGCCAGCAGCTTGATCCCAGAGGACCCCGCTAGGGGGGAGACCCAGTACTTC
D gene: TRBD2; V gene: TRBV11-1; clone size: .; J gene: TRBJ2-1; CDR3 protein: CASSLPSGGPSPSNEQFF; CDR3 DNA: TGTGCCAGCAGCTTACCTAGCGGGGGGCCTTCGCCCTCCAATGAGCAGTTCTTC
D gene: .; V gene: TRBV2; clone size: .; J gene: TRBJ1-1; CDR3 protein: CASSENTGQTFF; CDR3 DNA: TGTGCCAGCAGTGAAAACACGGGTCAAACTTTCTTT
D gene: .; V gene: TRBV6-1; clone size: once; J gene: TRBJ1-5; CDR3 protein: CASRLGGGGNQPQHF; CDR3 DNA: TGTGCCAGCCGTCTGGGGGGAGGCGGCAATCAGCCCCAGCATTTT
D gene: .; V gene: TRBV19; clone size: .; J gene: TRBJ1-1; CDR3 protein: CASGTRGFNTEAFF; CDR3 DNA: TGTGCCAGTGGGACGCGGGGCTTTAACACTGAAGCTTTCTTT
D gene: .; V gene: TRBV2; clone size: .; J gene: TRBJ2-1; CDR3 protein: CASSPDEQFF; CDR3 DNA: TGTGCCAGCAGTCCGGATGAGCAGTTCTTC
D gene: .; V gene: TRBV4-1; clone size: .; J gene: TRBJ2-5; CDR3 protein: CASSQVAGEGETQYF; CDR3 DNA: TGCGCCAGCAGCCAAGTGGCAGGGGAGGGGGAGACCCAGTACTTC
D gene: TRBD1; V gene: TRBV30; clone size: .; J gene: TRBJ1-5; CDR3 protein: CAWSDRGRNQPQHF; CDR3 DNA: TGTGCCTGGAGTGACAGGGGACGGAATCAGCCCCAGCATTTT
D gene: .; V gene: TRBV27; clone size: .; J gene: TRBJ1-6; CDR3 protein: CASSVYRGINSPLHF; CDR3 DNA: TGTGCCAGCAGTGTATATAGGGGGATCAATTCACCCCTCCACTTT
D gene: .; V gene: TRBV11-2; clone size: once; J gene: TRBJ2-2; CDR3 protein: CASSLGALAGELFF; CDR3 DNA: TGTGCCAGCAGCTTAGGGGCACTAGCCGGGGAGCTGTTTTTT
D gene: .; V gene: TRBV4-3; clone size: .; J gene: TRBJ1-3; CDR3 protein: CASSQIRGWGNTIYF; CDR3 DNA: TGCGCCAGCAGCCAAATCAGGGGATGGGGAAACACCATATATTTT
D gene: TRBD1; V gene: TRBV5-1; clone size: .; J gene: TRBJ2-1; CDR3 protein: CASSSTGPYNEQFF; CDR3 DNA: TGCGCCAGCAGTTCGACAGGGCCCTACAATGAGCAGTTCTTC
D gene: TRBD1; V gene: TRBV27; clone size: .; J gene: TRBJ2-2; CDR3 protein: CASSLPGGANTGELFF; CDR3 DNA: TGTGCCAGCAGTTTACCAGGGGGCGCGAACACCGGGGAGCTGTTTTTT
D gene: .; V gene: TRBV7-7; clone size: .; J gene: TRBJ2-7; CDR3 protein: CASSLDGSYEQYF; CDR3 DNA: TGTGCTAGCAGCTTAGACGGGTCCTACGAGCAGTACTTC
D gene: TRBD1; V gene: TRBV19; clone size: .; J gene: TRBJ2-3; CDR3 protein: CAVGQGSDTQYF; CDR3 DNA: TGTGCCGTAGGACAGGGCTCGGATACGCAGTATTTT
D gene: .; V gene: TRBV18; clone size: .; J gene: TRBJ1-5; CDR3 protein: CASSPITLDYSNQPQHF; CDR3 DNA: TGTGCCAGCTCACCAATTACGCTGGACTATAGCAATCAGCCCCAGCATTTT
D gene: TRBD1; V gene: TRBV6-5; clone size: .; J gene: TRBJ1-2; CDR3 protein: CASSYVGTGDGYTF; CDR3 DNA: TGTGCCAGCAGTTACGTAGGGACAGGGGATGGCTACACCTTC
D gene: .; V gene: TRBV2; clone size: .; J gene: TRBJ1-3; CDR3 protein: CASRERQAIYF; CDR3 DNA: TGTGCCAGCAGGGAGAGACAGGCCATATATTTT
D gene: .; V gene: TRBV15; clone size: .; J gene: TRBJ2-7; CDR3 protein: CATSRDLATYEQYF; CDR3 DNA: TGTGCCACCAGCAGAGATCTCGCTACCTACGAGCAGTACTTC
D gene: .; V gene: TRBV27; clone size: .; J gene: TRBJ2-7; CDR3 protein: CASSLERTAEQYEQYF; CDR3 DNA: TGTGCCAGCAGTTTGGAAAGGACAGCAGAACAATACGAGCAGTACTTC
D gene: .; V gene: TRBV11-2; clone size: .; J gene: TRBJ1-1; CDR3 protein: CASSWRGGTEAFF; CDR3 DNA: TGTGCCAGCAGCTGGAGGGGCGGCACTGAAGCTTTCTTT
D gene: TRBD1; V gene: TRBV7-9; clone size: .; J gene: TRBJ2-1; CDR3 protein: CASSSTGAQGPPDNEQFF; CDR3 DNA: TGTGCCAGCAGCTCTACCGGGGCACAGGGGCCCCCAGACAATGAGCAGTTCTTC
D gene: TRBD1; V gene: TRBV7-2; clone size: .; J gene: TRBJ2-1; CDR3 protein: CASSPPGQGGYNEQFF; CDR3 DNA: TGTGCCAGCAGCCCTCCGGGACAGGGAGGTTACAATGAGCAGTTCTTC
D gene: .; V gene: TRBV7-6; clone size: .; J gene: TRBJ1-6; CDR3 protein: CASSPTGTQYNSPLHF; CDR3 DNA: TGTGCCAGCAGCCCAACCGGGACACAGTATAATTCACCCCTCCACTTT
D gene: TRBD2; V gene: TRBV9; clone size: .; J gene: TRBJ2-3; CDR3 protein: CASSVAGGLTDTQYF; CDR3 DNA: TGTGCCAGCAGCGTAGCGGGGGGTCTCACAGATACGCAGTATTTT
D gene: TRBD1; V gene: TRBV4-1; clone size: .; J gene: TRBJ1-5; CDR3 protein: CASSQEYAGGSNQPQHF; CDR3 DNA: TGCGCCAGCAGCCAAGAGTATGCAGGGGGGTCCAATCAGCCCCAGCATTTT
D gene: TRBD1; V gene: TRBV5-1; clone size: .; J gene: TRBJ1-1; CDR3 protein: CASSRTGPTLNTEAFF; CDR3 DNA: TGCGCCAGCAGCCGGACAGGTCCGACTTTGAACACTGAAGCTTTCTTT
D gene: .; V gene: TRBV27; clone size: .; J gene: TRBJ1-5; CDR3 protein: CASSFSGDQPQHF; CDR3 DNA: TGTGCCAGCAGTTTCTCAGGTGATCAGCCCCAGCATTTT
D gene: TRBD2; V gene: TRBV7-2; clone size: .; J gene: TRBJ2-7; CDR3 protein: CASSLSLAGYLYEQYF; CDR3 DNA: TGTGCCAGCAGCTTGTCACTAGCGGGGTATTTGTACGAGCAGTACTTC
D gene: .; V gene: TRBV19; clone size: .; J gene: TRBJ1-6; CDR3 protein: CASSITRNSPLHF; CDR3 DNA: TGTGCCAGTAGTATAACTAGAAATTCACCCCTCCACTTT
D gene: .; V gene: TRBV4-1; clone size: .; J gene: TRBJ1-5; CDR3 protein: CASSPPSGQPQHF; CDR3 DNA: TGCGCCAGCAGCCCCCCCTCGGGTCAGCCCCAGCATTTT
D gene: TRBD1; V gene: TRBV19; clone size: .; J gene: TRBJ1-6; CDR3 protein: CASSTGQGIMNSPLHF; CDR3 DNA: TGTGCCAGTAGTACTGGACAGGGGATCATGAATTCACCCCTCCACTTT
D gene: .; V gene: TRBV4-3; clone size: .; J gene: TRBJ2-7; CDR3 protein: CASSQGGSLLYEQYF; CDR3 DNA: TGCGCCAGCAGCCAAGGGGGCAGCCTTCTCTACGAGCAGTACTTC
D gene: .; V gene: TRBV19; clone size: .; J gene: TRBJ1-5; CDR3 protein: CASSYMDAGVGNQPQHF; CDR3 DNA: TGTGCCAGTAGTTACATGGACGCAGGGGTGGGCAATCAGCCCCAGCATTTT
D gene: .; V gene: TRBV7-9; clone size: .; J gene: TRBJ1-3; CDR3 protein: CASSPRLPGISGNTIYF; CDR3 DNA: TGTGCCAGCAGCCCTCGCCTCCCAGGGATCTCTGGAAACACCATATATTTT
D gene: .; V gene: TRBV4-1; clone size: .; J gene: TRBJ2-5; CDR3 protein: CASSQDGLPGETQYF; CDR3 DNA: TGCGCCAGCAGCCAAGATGGTCTCCCAGGGGAGACCCAGTACTTC
D gene: .; V gene: TRBV5-6; clone size: .; J gene: TRBJ2-7; CDR3 protein: CASSSGTETYEQYF; CDR3 DNA: TGTGCCAGCAGCTCCGGGACTGAGACCTACGAGCAGTACTTC